These 16 T cell receptor beta chains share one sample of origin, sequenced in a study of CD8 T cells in Susac syndrome. About 0.45 to 1 ug RNA was reverse transcribed with random hexamers. TCRdb reprocessed the immunoSEQ multiplex PCR reads with MiXCR, giving one entry per CDR3 protein. The table includes around 200,000 distinct CDR3 sequences, over 90% detected once. The sequencing sample was made of CD4+ T cells from PBMCs. The receptors shown here come from a human donor with Susac syndrome.

This chain uses TRBV20-1 with TRBJ2-1; TRBD2 matches 9 bases. J was trimmed by 5 bases and V by 0 bases; bases with no gene match: 8. This CDR3 contains 16 residues. The germline CDR1 and CDR2 sequences are DFQATT and SNEGSKA (reference sequence). The CDR3 spells CSARDWASGDNNEQFF. Here the CDR3 DNA reads TGCAGTGCTAGAGATTGGGCTAGCGGGGATAACAATGAGCAGTTCTTC.

The chain couples TRBV6-2 or TRBV6-3 to TRBJ2-1; the match to TRBD2 covers 8 bases. Unmatched junction bases numbered 2, after V lost 4 bases and J lost 6 bases. Germline CDR1 and CDR2: MNHEY and SVGEGT. The CDR3 sequence is 13 residues long. The CDR3 region is CASSSGTSNEQFF. The CDR3 region has the DNA TGTGCCAGCAGTTCCGGGACTAGCAATGAGCAGTTCTTC.

The chain is built from TRBV5-1 and TRBJ2-1; D is undetermined. Per germline, CDR1 SGHRS and CDR2 YFSETQ. V was clipped by 0 bases and J by 0 bases, with 10 bases between them. This CDR3 contains 16 residues. For the CDR3, the DNA is TGCGCCAGCAGCTTGGCTTATTTCAGCTCCTACAATGAGCAGTTCTTC. Translating it yields CASSLAYFSSYNEQFF.

The CDR3 region has the DNA TGCGCCAGCAGCTTGGCCATACGGGGTGGGGGAGAGACCCAGTACTTC. It is translated as CASSLAIRGGGETQYF. The chain combines TRBV5-1 with TRBJ2-5; D is possibly TRBD1 or TRBD2 (5 bases each). The germline gives CDR1 SGHRS, CDR2 YFSETQ. The V end was cut by 0 bases, the J end by 4 bases, with 16 bases between. The length of the CDR3 is 16 residues.

The chain uses TRBV5-1 and TRBJ1-1; a weak D match, TRBD1 (5 bases). In germline, CDR1 is SGHRS, CDR2 YFSETQ. Trimming took 9 bases from V and 4 from J, leaving 16 bases between them. The CDR3 runs to 13 residues. The CDR3 sequence is CATATGPTTEAFF. Here the CDR3 DNA reads TGCGCCACCGCTACGGGACCGACCACTGAAGCTTTCTTT.

The chain uses TRBV30 and TRBJ2-1; 8 bases are a match to TRBD2. CDR3 length: 16 residues. Per the germline V gene, CDR1 is GTSNPN and CDR2 is SVGIG (reference sequence). J lost 8 bases, V lost 3 bases, and 15 bases had no gene match. The CDR3 DNA sequence: TGTGCCTGGAGGAAGTATAGCGGGAATCAGCCTCATGAGCAGTTCTTC. Translated: CAWRKYSGNQPHEQFF.

The rearrangement uses TRBV11-2 and TRBJ2-4, with D possibly being TRBD1 or TRBD2 (5 bases each). Per the germline V gene, CDR1 is SGHAT and CDR2 is FQNNGV. The CDR3 is 13 residues long. V gave up 1 base and J gave up 8 bases, with 9 bases separating them. CDR3 loop: CASSLGGSDIQYF. Here the CDR3 DNA reads TGTGCCAGCAGCTTAGGGGGGTCTGACATTCAGTACTTC.

This chain uses TRBV15 with TRBJ2-7, with a possible D match to TRBD1 (6 bases). Trimming cost V 0 bases and J 6 bases, with 12 bases left between them. The CDR3 is 14 residues long. Looked up from germline, CDR1 is LNHNV and CDR2 is YYDKDF (reference sequence). CDR3 bases: TGTGCCACCAGCAGAGAGCTGGGGGCGAGCGAGCAGTACTTC. Translation gives CATSRELGASEQYF.

V usage is TRBV20-1 and J usage is TRBJ2-7, with D possibly matching TRBD2 (7 bases). Per the germline V gene, CDR1 is DFQATT and CDR2 is SNEGSKA (reference sequence). CDR3 length equals 14 residues. Trimming left V 1 base short and J 4 bases short, with 14 bases between. CDR3 amino acids: CSARGGPSGYEQYF. CDR3 coding DNA: TGCAGTGCTAGAGGGGGGCCTAGCGGATACGAGCAGTACTTC.

V usage is TRBV25-1 and J usage is TRBJ1-3, with TRBD1 as a possible D gene (5 bases). This CDR3 spans 14 amino acids. Trimming stripped 3 bases from V and 0 bases from J, with 6 bases between. The germline V gene has CDR1 MGHDK and CDR2 SYGVNS. CDR3: CASSDDSSGNTIYF. The CDR3 nucleotides read TGTGCCAGCAGTGATGACAGCTCTGGAAACACCATATATTTT.

The J gene is TRBJ2-1, the V gene TRBV24-1; TRBD1 might be the D (6 bases). Between the trimmed V and J ends, which lost 4 bases and 12 bases, there was a span of 18 bases. Germline V gives CDR1 KGHDR, CDR2 SFDVKD. The CDR3 length is 14 residues. The CDR3 bases are TGTGCCACCAGTGAGTGGTCAGGGGTTCTAGGGCAGTTCTTC. This translates into CATSEWSGVLGQFF.

The V and J genes are TRBV7-2 and TRBJ2-3; D gene unclear. CDR3 length: 14 residues. Deletions cut 6 bases from V and 6 bases from J, with 16 bases between. CDR1 and CDR2 from the germline V gene are SGHTA and FQGNSA. CDR3 sequence reads: CASRTTHAPDTQYF. In nucleotides, the CDR3 is TGTGCCAGCAGGACCACCCACGCCCCGGATACGCAGTATTTT.

This CDR3 reads CASSSQGLSNQPQHF. CDR3 DNA: TGTGCCAGCAGTTCCCAGGGTCTCAGCAATCAGCCCCAGCATTTT. The chain has TRBV28 and TRBJ1-5, with TRBD1 as a possible D gene (5 bases). Per germline, CDR1 MDHEN and CDR2 SYDVKM. V was clipped by 4 bases and J by 1 base, with 11 bases between them. The CDR3 has 15 residues. Full variable domain (missing parts from reference TRBV28 and TRBJ1-5): DVKVTQSSRYLVKRTGEKVFLECVQDMDHENMFWYRQDPGLGLRLIYFSYDVKMKEKGDIPEGYSVSREKKERFSLILESASTNQTSMYLCASSSQGLSNQPQHFGDGTRLSIL.

The chain uses TRBV6-2 or TRBV6-3 and TRBJ2-7, with 8 bases aligning to TRBD2. With V trimmed by 3 bases and J by 2 bases, 6 bases remained unmatched. Per germline, CDR1 MNHEY and CDR2 SVGEGT. CDR3 length: 15 residues. The CDR3: CASSYRLAKTYEQYF. The CDR3 nucleotides are TGTGCCAGCAGTTATCGACTAGCGAAAACCTACGAGCAGTACTTC.

V usage is TRBV20-1 and J usage is TRBJ1-4; a weak D match, TRBD1 (6 bases). The germline gives CDR1 DFQATT, CDR2 SNEGSKA (reference sequence). The CDR3 covers 13 residues. V gave up 1 base and J gave up 5 bases, with 8 bases separating them. Here the CDR3 DNA reads TGCAGTGCTAGAGTGAGGGGGAATGAAAAACTGTTTTTT. It yields the protein CSARVRGNEKLFF.

This rearrangement joins TRBV28 to TRBJ2-5, with TRBD2 matching 14 bases. Germline CDR1 and CDR2: MDHEN and SYDVKM. J gave up 7 bases and V 4 bases, and 8 bases lay outside the gene matches. This CDR3 spans 16 amino acids. The CDR3 sequence: CASSWGLAGALGTQYF. The CDR3 DNA reads as TGTGCCAGCAGTTGGGGACTAGCGGGAGCCTTGGGGACCCAGTACTTC.